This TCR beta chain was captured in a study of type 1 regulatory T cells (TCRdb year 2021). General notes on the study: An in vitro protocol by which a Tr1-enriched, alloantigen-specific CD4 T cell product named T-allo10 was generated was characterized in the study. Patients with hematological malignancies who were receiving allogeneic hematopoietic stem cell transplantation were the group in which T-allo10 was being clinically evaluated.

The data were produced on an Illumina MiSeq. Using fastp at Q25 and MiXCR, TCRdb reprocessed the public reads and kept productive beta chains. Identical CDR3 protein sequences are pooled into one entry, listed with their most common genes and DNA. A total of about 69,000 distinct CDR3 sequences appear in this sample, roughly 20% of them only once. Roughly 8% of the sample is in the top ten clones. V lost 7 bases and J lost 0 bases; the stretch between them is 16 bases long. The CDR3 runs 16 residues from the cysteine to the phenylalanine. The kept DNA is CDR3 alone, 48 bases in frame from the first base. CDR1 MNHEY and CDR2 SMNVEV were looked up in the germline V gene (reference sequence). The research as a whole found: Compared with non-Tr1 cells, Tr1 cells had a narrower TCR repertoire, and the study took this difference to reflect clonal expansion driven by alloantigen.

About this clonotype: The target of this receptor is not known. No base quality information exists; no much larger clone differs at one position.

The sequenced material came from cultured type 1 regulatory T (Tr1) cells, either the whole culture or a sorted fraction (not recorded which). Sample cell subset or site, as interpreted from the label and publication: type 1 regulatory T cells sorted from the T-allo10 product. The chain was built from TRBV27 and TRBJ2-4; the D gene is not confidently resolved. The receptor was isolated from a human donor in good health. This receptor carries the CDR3 CASTTTVSVAKNIQYF. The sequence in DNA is TGTGCCAGCACAACGACCGTTAGTGTAGCCAAAAACATTCAGTACTTC.